The 27 T cell receptor beta chains listed next were all sequenced from one sample in a study of shared clonotypes between healthy human individuals. Method: immunoSEQ multiplex PCR; TCRdb's copy keeps in-frame clones and lacks some. This table holds approximately 940,000 clones, 76% found once. The sample was memory CD4+ T cells sorted from blood. Sample subset: CD45RA-negative fraction. These receptors all stem from a man between 18 and 29 years old in good health.

This clone was observed a few times. Different DNA sequences within this sample yield the same CDR3. The genes are TRBV5-1 and TRBJ2-5; no clear D. The length of the CDR3 is 14 residues. Trimming took off 0 bases at V and 4 bases at J, with 10 bases between the two ends. Germline V gene lookup returns CDR1 SGHRS and CDR2 YFSETQ. The CDR3 protein is CASSLAGTRETQYF. CDR3 DNA sequence: TGCGCCAGCAGCTTGGCGGGCACCCGAGAGACCCAGTACTTC.

This chain joins TRBV5-6 and TRBJ1-5, with D possibly being TRBD1 (6 bases). The CDR3 sequence is 14 residues long. Germline loops: CDR1 SGHDT, CDR2 YYEEEE. Trimming took off 3 bases at V and 3 bases at J, with 10 bases between the two ends. The CDR3 DNA reads as TGTGCCAGCAGCTCAACAGGGTTCAATCAGCCCCAGCATTTT. It is translated as CASSSTGFNQPQHF.

The chain links TRBV19 to TRBJ2-5; D possibly corresponds to TRBD2 (6 bases). The CDR3 length is 14 residues. V lost 5 bases and J lost 2, with 12 bases in between. Germline CDR1 LNHDA, CDR2 SQIVND (reference sequence). The CDR3 DNA is TGTGCCAGTAGTCGCCGGGACTCACAAGAGACCCAGTACTTC. Translated, it gives CASSRRDSQETQYF.

The gene calls are TRBV28 and TRBJ1-1, with D possibly being TRBD1 (5 bases). Germline assignment: CDR1 MDHEN and CDR2 SYDVKM. This CDR3 region has 13 residues. V was pared by 7 bases and J by 7 bases, with 16 bases between. The CDR3 nucleotides are TGTGCCAGCATTGGTGGGGGAAGGAGTGAAGCTTTCTTT. This translates into CASIGGGRSEAFF.

In this sample, this clone turned up a few times. The V gene is TRBV9, the J gene TRBJ1-1; D is perhaps TRBD1 (6 bases). V lost 5 bases and J lost 1, with 12 bases in between. This CDR3 spans 14 amino acids. From germline, CDR1 is SGDLS and CDR2 YYNGEE. The CDR3 DNA sequence: TGTGCCAGCAGTGCTATGACAGGGAACACTGAAGCTTTCTTT. Translating gives CASSAMTGNTEAFF.

CDR3 in amino acids: CASSQGGSGSYQETQYF. CDR3 coding DNA: TGTGCCAGCAGCCAAGGGGGTTCGGGATCTTACCAAGAGACCCAGTACTTC. The gene calls are TRBV14 and TRBJ2-5; D may be TRBD2 (5 bases). The V gene's germline CDR1 is SGHDN and CDR2 FVKESK. The CDR3 totals 17 residues. The V gene lost 1 base and the J gene lost 0 bases, with 15 bases spanning the gap. The variable domain in full, completed from reference TRBV14 and TRBJ2-5, reads EAGVTQFPSHSVIEKGQTVTLRCDPISGHDNLYWYRRVMGKEIKFLLHFVKESKQDESGMPNNRFLAERTGGTYSTLKVQPAELEDSGVYFCASSQGGSGSYQETQYFGPGTRLLVL.

In its sample, this clone was seen a few times. This sequence joins TRBV2 and TRBJ2-5, with 9 bases aligning to TRBD2. The CDR3 has 15 residues. V trimming: 7 bases; J trimming: 2 bases; junction bases outside the gene matches: 8. The germline CDR1 and CDR2 sequences are SNHLY and FYNNEI. This CDR3 reads CASIAGVSTQETQYF. The CDR3 bases are TGTGCCAGCATAGCGGGGGTCTCCACGCAAGAGACCCAGTACTTC. Using reference TRBV2 and TRBJ2-5 for the parts outside the CDR3, the full variable domain is EPEVTQTPSHQVTQMGQEVILRCVPISNHLYFYWYRQILGQKVEFLVSFYNNEISEKSEIFDDQFSVERPDGSNFTLKIRSTKLEDSAMYFCASIAGVSTQETQYFGPGTRLLVL.

Comments on this clone: Compared with germline, one end of the junction differs, possibly owing to a read error. The V call is TRBV5-4, the J call TRBJ1-2, with a possible D match to TRBD1 (5 bases). This CDR3 has 14 amino acids. Germline loops: CDR1 SGHNT, CDR2 YYREEE (reference sequence). The CDR3 bases are TGTGCCAGCAGCTTGGAGGAGGGGAGGGCGTCTCTATCCTTC. Encoded protein: CASSLEEGRASLSF.

V usage is TRBV30 and J usage is TRBJ1-5; 9 bases are shared with TRBD1. CDR3 size: 18 residues. The J segment lost 2 bases and the V segment lost 2 bases, leaving 13 bases of the junction unmatched. Germline V gene lookup returns CDR1 GTSNPN and CDR2 SVGIG (reference sequence). For the CDR3, the DNA is TGTGCCTGGAGTAGAGGGACAGGGATCTTCGGTGGCAATCAGCCCCAGCATTTT. This encodes CAWSRGTGIFGGNQPQHF.

This clone turned up a few times. The chain uses TRBV2 and TRBJ2-7, with TRBD1 matching over 7 bases. The germline gives CDR1 SNHLY, CDR2 FYNNEI. This CDR3 is 12 amino acids long. V lost 7 bases and J lost 5; bases outside the gene matches: 5. In nucleotides, the CDR3 is TGTGCCAGCAACCAGGACAGGAACGAGCAGTACTTC. It encodes CASNQDRNEQYF.

This chain links TRBV6-1 with TRBJ2-6; possibly TRBD1 or TRBD2 for D (5 bases each). Germline CDR1 and CDR2: MNHNS and SASEGT. V was pared by 8 bases and J by 1 base, with 9 bases between. There are 14 residues in the CDR3. The CDR3 DNA is TGTGCCAGCCTTTGGGGGTCTGGGGCCAACGTCCTGACTTTC. Its translation: CASLWGSGANVLTF.

The chain is built from TRBV4-2 and TRBJ2-3; D is possibly TRBD1 or TRBD2 (5 bases each). Germline-derived CDR1 and CDR2 are LGHNA and YNFKEQ. The ends were cut back, 0 bases at V and 5 bases at J, with 21 bases in the middle. The CDR3 runs to 18 residues. CDR3 nucleotides: TGTGCCAGCAGCCAAGATGGAACGGGGCCCACTAATGGAGATACGCAGTATTTT. This translates into CASSQDGTGPTNGDTQYF.

This chain joins TRBV5-1 and TRBJ1-6; D remains unclear. Per the germline V gene, CDR1 is SGHRS and CDR2 is YFSETQ. V lost 0 bases, J lost 6 bases, and 7 bases lay in between. CDR3 length: 14 residues. This chain's CDR3 is CASSLEDGNSPLHF. CDR3 bases: TGCGCCAGCAGCTTGGAGGACGGTAATTCACCCCTCCACTTT.

The chain employs TRBV6-5 and TRBJ1-6; 7 bases are a match to TRBD1. V dropped 0 bases and J dropped 4; count of bases not matched to a gene: 3. The germline CDR1 and CDR2 sequences are MNHEY and SVGAGI. The CDR3 sequence is 16 residues long. Here the CDR3 reads CASSYSKTGYNSPLHF. CDR3 sequence (DNA): TGTGCCAGCAGTTACTCGAAGACAGGGTATAATTCACCCCTCCACTTT.

The rearrangement joins TRBV6-6 to TRBJ2-3; D is unclear. In germline, CDR1 is MNHNY, CDR2 SVGAGI (reference sequence). CDR3 length equals 13 residues. V lost 7 bases, J lost 3 bases, and 11 bases lay in between. The CDR3 region has the DNA TGTGCCAGCACCACCCAAGGGACAGATACGCAGTATTTT. This translates into CASTTQGTDTQYF.

V usage is TRBV10-3 and J usage is TRBJ2-3, with D perhaps TRBD1 (6 bases). The V end lost 10 bases, the J end lost 2 bases, and 13 bases lay between the germline ends. Per the germline V gene, CDR1 is ENHRY and CDR2 is SYGVKD. The CDR3 is 13 residues long. CDR3 DNA: TGTGCCACCTGGACAGCCAACACAGATACGCAGTATTTT. Translation: CATWTANTDTQYF.

This rearrangement joins TRBV6-1 to TRBJ2-5, with D uncertain. The CDR3 length is 12 residues. CDR1 and CDR2 from the germline V gene are MNHNS and SASEGT. V was trimmed by 8 bases and J by 0 bases, leaving 7 bases between them. The CDR3 bases are TGTGCCAGCCAACGTTACCAAGAGACCCAGTACTTC. Translation gives CASQRYQETQYF.

This clone showed up just a few times. The CDR3 region is CASSQSPTGFLSYEQYF. CDR3 nucleotides: TGTGCCAGCAGCCAAAGCCCGACAGGGTTCTTGTCCTACGAGCAGTACTTC. V gene TRBV14 combines with J gene TRBJ2-7; 7 bases fit TRBD1. The V gene's germline CDR1 is SGHDN and CDR2 FVKESK. Trimming at V came to 2 bases and at J to 1 base, leaving 11 bases not matched to a gene. This CDR3 has 17 amino acids. The variable domain in full, completed from reference TRBV14 and TRBJ2-7, reads EAGVTQFPSHSVIEKGQTVTLRCDPISGHDNLYWYRRVMGKEIKFLLHFVKESKQDESGMPNNRFLAERTGGTYSTLKVQPAELEDSGVYFCASSQSPTGFLSYEQYFGPGTRLTVT.

The chain employs TRBV5-5 and TRBJ2-7; D tentatively reads TRBD1 or TRBD2 (5 bases each). The CDR3 is 15 residues long. Germline V lookup: CDR1 SGHKS, CDR2 YYEKEE (reference sequence). V was pared by 3 bases and J by 2 bases, with 15 bases between. CDR3: CASSSGTGATYEQYF. In nucleotides, the CDR3 is TGTGCCAGCAGCTCGGGCACCGGGGCGACCTACGAGCAGTACTTC.

The rearrangement uses TRBV19 and TRBJ2-3, with D perhaps matching TRBD2 (5 bases). V lost 3 bases and J 3 bases, leaving 13 bases between the germline ends. CDR1 LNHDA and CDR2 SQIVND come from the germline V gene (reference sequence). The CDR3 is 15 residues long. The CDR3 DNA sequence: TGTGCCAGTAGTATTGGAGCGGTTAAAACAGATACGCAGTATTTT. It encodes CASSIGAVKTDTQYF. The full variable domain, rest sourced from reference TRBV19 and TRBJ2-3, is DGGITQSPKYLFRKEGQNVTLSCEQNLNHDAMYWYRQDPGQGLRLIYYSQIVNDFQKGDIAEGYSVSREKKESFPLTVTSAQKNPTAFYLCASSIGAVKTDTQYFGPGTRLTVL.

The chain links TRBV2 to TRBJ2-4; the D gene is possibly TRBD1 (6 bases). CDR3 length: 15 residues. The V gene's germline CDR1 is SNHLY and CDR2 FYNNEI. The V end was cut by 4 bases, the J end by 0 bases, with 10 bases between. CDR3 sequence reads: CASSGDNLAKNIQYF. The CDR3 nucleotides read TGTGCCAGCAGTGGGGACAACCTAGCCAAAAACATTCAGTACTTC. The full variable domain, rest sourced from reference TRBV2 and TRBJ2-4, is EPEVTQTPSHQVTQMGQEVILRCVPISNHLYFYWYRQILGQKVEFLVSFYNNEISEKSEIFDDQFSVERPDGSNFTLKIRSTKLEDSAMYFCASSGDNLAKNIQYFGAGTRLSVL.

The chain is built from TRBV28 and TRBJ1-2; 10 bases agree with TRBD1. The CDR3 covers 16 residues. The germline V gene encodes CDR1 MDHEN and CDR2 SYDVKM. V was pared by 4 bases and J by 4 bases, with 9 bases of the junction left unmatched. The DNA of the CDR3 is TGTGCCAGCAGTTACCCTCGGACAGGGGGAACCTATGGCTACACCTTC. It specifies CASSYPRTGGTYGYTF.

The V call is TRBV10-2, the J call TRBJ2-2; D is possibly TRBD2 (5 bases). The CDR3 covers 14 residues. Germline V CDR1 and CDR2: WSHSY, SAAADI. Trimming shortened V by 2 bases and J by 5 bases, and 9 bases separated the two germline ends. The CDR3 sequence is CASSETRLTGELFF. The CDR3 DNA follows: TGCGCCAGCAGTGAGACTAGGTTGACCGGGGAGCTGTTTTTT.

This clone was seen only a few times. The rearrangement uses TRBV5-1 and TRBJ2-5, with TRBD1 matching 12 bases. Germline V gene lookup returns CDR1 SGHRS and CDR2 YFSETQ. The trim removed 4 bases at V and 4 bases at J, leaving 5 bases unmatched. This CDR3 region has 15 residues. CDR3 sequence (DNA): TGCGCCAGCAGCCAAGGGACAGGGGGCGGAGAGACCCAGTACTTC. It specifies CASSQGTGGGETQYF.

This clone appeared many times. The chain uses TRBV7-2 and TRBJ1-1; TRBD1 aligns across 9 bases. V lost 5 bases, J lost 13 bases, and 11 bases stayed unmatched. The CDR3 covers 13 residues. Per the germline V gene, CDR1 is SGHTA and CDR2 is FQGNSA. CDR3 DNA sequence: TGTGCCAGCAGCATATCCGGGACAGGGTTGGTTTTCTTT. The encoded protein is CASSISGTGLVFF. Full variable domain (remainder filled in from reference TRBV7-2 and TRBJ1-1): GAGVSQSPSNKVTEKGKDVELRCDPISGHTALYWYRQSLGQGLEFLIYFQGNSAPDKSGLPSDRFSAERTGGSVSTLTIQRTQQEDSAVYLCASSISGTGLVFFGQGTRLTVV.

The chain uses TRBV28 and TRBJ2-7; no clear D. The CDR3 extends over 11 amino acids. Germline V CDR1 and CDR2: MDHEN, SYDVKM. V gave up 4 bases and J gave up 6 bases, with 7 bases separating them. CDR3 sequence (DNA): TGTGCCAGCAGTTCTACCCTCGAGCAGTACTTC. This translates into CASSSTLEQYF.

CDR3 residues: CASSGVTSGYEQYF. The CDR3 nucleotides read TGTGCCAGCAGCGGGGTGACTAGCGGGTACGAGCAGTACTTC. The chain joins TRBV5-4 to TRBJ2-7, with TRBD2 identical over 10 bases. The trim removed 4 bases at V and 4 bases at J, leaving 5 bases unmatched. This CDR3 comprises 14 residues. The V gene's germline CDR1 is SGHNT and CDR2 YYREEE (reference sequence).